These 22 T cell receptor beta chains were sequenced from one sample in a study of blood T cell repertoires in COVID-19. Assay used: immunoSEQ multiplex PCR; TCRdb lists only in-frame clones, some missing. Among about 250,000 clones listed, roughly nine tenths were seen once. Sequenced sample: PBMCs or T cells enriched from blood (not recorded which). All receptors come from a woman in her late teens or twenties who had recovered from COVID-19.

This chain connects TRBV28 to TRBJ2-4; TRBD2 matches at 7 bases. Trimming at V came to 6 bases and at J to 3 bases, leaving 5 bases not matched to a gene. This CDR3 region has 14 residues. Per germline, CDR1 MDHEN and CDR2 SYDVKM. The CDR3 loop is CASSLWGGKNIQYF. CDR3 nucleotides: TGTGCCAGCAGCCTCTGGGGGGGCAAAAACATTCAGTACTTC.

CDR3 nucleotides: TGTGCCAGCAGCTTAGGCGGCGGGAAAGAGACCCAGTACTTC. Translating it yields CASSLGGGKETQYF. The chain employs TRBV11-3 and TRBJ2-5; D may be TRBD2 (6 bases). Germline V gene sequence: CDR1 SGHNT, CDR2 YENEEA. This CDR3 has 14 residues. V gave up 1 base and J gave up 3 bases, with 9 bases separating them.

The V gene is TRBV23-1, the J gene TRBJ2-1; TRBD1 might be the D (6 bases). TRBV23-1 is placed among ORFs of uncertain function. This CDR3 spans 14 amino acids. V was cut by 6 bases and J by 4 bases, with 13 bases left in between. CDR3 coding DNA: TGCGCCAGCAGATCCTTCGACAGGTACAATGAGCAGTTCTTC. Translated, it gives CASRSFDRYNEQFF.

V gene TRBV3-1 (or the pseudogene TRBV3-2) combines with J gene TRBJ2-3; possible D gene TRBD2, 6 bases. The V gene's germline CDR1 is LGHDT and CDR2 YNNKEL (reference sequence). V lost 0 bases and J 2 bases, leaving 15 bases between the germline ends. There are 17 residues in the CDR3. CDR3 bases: TGTGCCAGCAGCCAAGATCCCCTGGCTAGCGCCACAGATACGCAGTATTTT. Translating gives CASSQDPLASATDTQYF.

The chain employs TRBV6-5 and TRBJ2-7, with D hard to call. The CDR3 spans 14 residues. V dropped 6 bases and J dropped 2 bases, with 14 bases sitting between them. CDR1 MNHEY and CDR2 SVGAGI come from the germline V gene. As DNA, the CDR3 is TGTGCCAGCAGCCGCCTGGGCCCCACCTACGAGCAGTACTTC. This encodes CASSRLGPTYEQYF.

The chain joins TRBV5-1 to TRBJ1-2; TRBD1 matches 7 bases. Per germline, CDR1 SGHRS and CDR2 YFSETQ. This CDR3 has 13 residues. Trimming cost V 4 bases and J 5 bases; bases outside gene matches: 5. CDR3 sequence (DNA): TGCGCCAGCAGCCCCGGACAGGTATATGGCTACACCTTC. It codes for CASSPGQVYGYTF.

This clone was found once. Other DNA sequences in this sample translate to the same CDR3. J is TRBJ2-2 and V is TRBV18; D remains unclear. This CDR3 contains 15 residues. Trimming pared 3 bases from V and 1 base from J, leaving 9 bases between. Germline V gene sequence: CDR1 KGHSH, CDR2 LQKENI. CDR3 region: CASSPPTGNTGELFF. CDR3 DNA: TGTGCCAGCTCACCCCCTACCGGGAACACCGGGGAGCTGTTTTTT.

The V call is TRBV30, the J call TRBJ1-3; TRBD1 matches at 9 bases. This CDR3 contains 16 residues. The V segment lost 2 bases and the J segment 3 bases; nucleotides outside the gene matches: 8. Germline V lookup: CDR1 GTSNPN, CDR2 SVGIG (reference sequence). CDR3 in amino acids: CAWSSGTGLIGNTIYF. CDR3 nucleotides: TGTGCCTGGAGTTCCGGGACAGGGCTAATTGGAAACACCATATATTTT.

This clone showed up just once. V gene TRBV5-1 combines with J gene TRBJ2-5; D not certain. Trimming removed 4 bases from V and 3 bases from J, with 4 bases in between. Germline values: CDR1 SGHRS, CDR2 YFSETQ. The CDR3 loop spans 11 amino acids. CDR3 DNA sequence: TGCGCCAGCAGCCTAAAAGAGACCCAGTACTTC. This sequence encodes CASSLKETQYF.

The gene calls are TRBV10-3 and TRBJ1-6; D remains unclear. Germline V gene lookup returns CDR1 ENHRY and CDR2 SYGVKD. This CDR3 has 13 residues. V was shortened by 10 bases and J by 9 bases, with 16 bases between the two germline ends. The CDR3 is CATRTARGSPLHF. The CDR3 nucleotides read TGTGCCACCCGGACCGCTCGGGGTTCACCCCTCCACTTT.

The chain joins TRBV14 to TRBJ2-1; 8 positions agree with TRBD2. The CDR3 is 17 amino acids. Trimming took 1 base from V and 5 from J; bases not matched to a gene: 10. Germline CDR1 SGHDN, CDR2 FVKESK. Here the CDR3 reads CASSQVVRGGAHNEQFF. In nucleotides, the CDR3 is TGTGCCAGCAGCCAAGTGGTACGGGGGGGCGCCCACAATGAGCAGTTCTTC.

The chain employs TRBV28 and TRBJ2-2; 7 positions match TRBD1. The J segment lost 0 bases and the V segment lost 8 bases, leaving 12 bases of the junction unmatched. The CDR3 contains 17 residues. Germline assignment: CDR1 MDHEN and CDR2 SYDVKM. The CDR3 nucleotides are TGTGCCAGCCTACTCACAGGGGTCTCCCCGAACACCGGGGAGCTGTTTTTT. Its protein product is CASLLTGVSPNTGELFF.

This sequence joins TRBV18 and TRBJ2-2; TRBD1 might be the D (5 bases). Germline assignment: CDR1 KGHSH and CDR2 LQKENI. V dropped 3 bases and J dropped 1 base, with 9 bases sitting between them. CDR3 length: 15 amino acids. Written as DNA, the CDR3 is TGTGCCAGCTCACCGTGGGGCAAGAACACCGGGGAGCTGTTTTTT. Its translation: CASSPWGKNTGELFF.

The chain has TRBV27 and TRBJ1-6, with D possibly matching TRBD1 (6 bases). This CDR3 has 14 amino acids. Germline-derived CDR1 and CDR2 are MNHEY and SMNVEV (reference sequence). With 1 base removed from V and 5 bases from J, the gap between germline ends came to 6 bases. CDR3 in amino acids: CASSLYRDNSPLHF. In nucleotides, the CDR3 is TGTGCCAGCAGTTTATACAGGGATAATTCACCCCTCCACTTT.

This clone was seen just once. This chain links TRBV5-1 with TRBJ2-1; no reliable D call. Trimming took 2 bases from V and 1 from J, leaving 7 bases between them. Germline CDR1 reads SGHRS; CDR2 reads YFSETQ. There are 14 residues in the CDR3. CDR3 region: CASSFLSSYNEQFF. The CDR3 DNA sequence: TGCGCCAGCAGCTTTTTGTCTTCCTACAATGAGCAGTTCTTC.

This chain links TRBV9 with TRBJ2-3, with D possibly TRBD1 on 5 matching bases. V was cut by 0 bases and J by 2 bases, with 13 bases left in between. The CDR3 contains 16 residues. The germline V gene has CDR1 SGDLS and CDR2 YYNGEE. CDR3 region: CASSVGVYRYTDTQYF. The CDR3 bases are TGTGCCAGCAGCGTAGGGGTGTACAGGTACACAGATACGCAGTATTTT.

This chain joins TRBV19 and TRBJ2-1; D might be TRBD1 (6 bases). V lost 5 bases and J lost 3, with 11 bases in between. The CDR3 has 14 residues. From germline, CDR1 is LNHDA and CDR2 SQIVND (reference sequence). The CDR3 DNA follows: TGTGCCAGTAGTCCCAGGGGTAGCTACAATGAGCAGTTCTTC. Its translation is CASSPRGSYNEQFF.

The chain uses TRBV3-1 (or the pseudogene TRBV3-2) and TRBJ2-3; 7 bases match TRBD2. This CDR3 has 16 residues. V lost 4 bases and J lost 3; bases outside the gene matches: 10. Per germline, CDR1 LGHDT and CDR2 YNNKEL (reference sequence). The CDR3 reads CASSPLSGTMTDTQYF. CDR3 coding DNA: TGTGCCAGCAGCCCCCTTTCCGGGACTATGACAGATACGCAGTATTTT.

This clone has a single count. In DNA form, the CDR3 reads TGTGCCAGCAGCGCTAATACGAATCAGCCCCAGCATTTT. Its translation is CASSANTNQPQHF. The J gene is TRBJ1-5, the V gene TRBV9; D call uncertain. Trimming pared 3 bases from V and 4 bases from J, leaving 8 bases between. Germline CDR1 SGDLS, CDR2 YYNGEE. The CDR3 has 13 amino acids.

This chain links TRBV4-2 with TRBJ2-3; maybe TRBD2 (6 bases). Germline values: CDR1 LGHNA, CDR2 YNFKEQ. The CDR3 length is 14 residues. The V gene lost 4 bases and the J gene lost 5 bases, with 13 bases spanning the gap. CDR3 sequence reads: CASSPLAGQDTQYF. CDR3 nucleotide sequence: TGTGCCAGCAGCCCCCTCGCGGGGCAAGATACGCAGTATTTT.

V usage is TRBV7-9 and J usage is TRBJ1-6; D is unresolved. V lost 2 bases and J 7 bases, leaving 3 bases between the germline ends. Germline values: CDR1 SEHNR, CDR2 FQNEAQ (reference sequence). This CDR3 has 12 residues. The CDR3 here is CASSLQNSPLHF. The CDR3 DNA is TGTGCCAGCAGCTTACAGAATTCACCCCTCCACTTT.

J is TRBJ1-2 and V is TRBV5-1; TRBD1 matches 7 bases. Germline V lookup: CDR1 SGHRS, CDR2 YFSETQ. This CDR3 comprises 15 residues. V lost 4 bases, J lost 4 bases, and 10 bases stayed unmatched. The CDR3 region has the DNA TGCGCCAGCAGCCTTGCCGCAGGGGGTGGCTATGGCTACACCTTC. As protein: CASSLAAGGGYGYTF.